Below, 29 T cell receptor beta chains from the same sample are listed, as sequenced in a study of blood T cell repertoires in COVID-19. The repertoire was sequenced with immunoSEQ multiplex PCR; TCRdb's copy has only in-frame clones and lacks some. The sample holds about 280,000 clones; roughly nine tenths are singletons and the top ten take 6% to 6.5%. Sequenced sample: PBMCs or T cells enriched from blood (not recorded which). Source of these receptors: a woman between 35 and 50 years old who had recovered from COVID-19.

This rearrangement joins TRBV28 to TRBJ2-2; D is uncertain. In germline, CDR1 is MDHEN, CDR2 SYDVKM. This CDR3 region has 13 residues. V lost 2 bases to trimming and J lost 9 bases, with 10 bases between them. CDR3 nucleotides: TGTGCCAGCAGTTTAAATACAGTCTGGGAGCTGTTTTTT. Translation: CASSLNTVWELFF.

DNA of the CDR3: TGTGCCAGCAGTGAGGGTCTGAGACTAGCGGCAACACTGAACACCGGGGAGCTGTTTTTT. Protein sequence: CASSEGLRLAATLNTGELFF. The J gene is TRBJ2-2, the V gene TRBV6-4, with 9 nucleotides matching TRBD2. V lost 3 bases to trimming and J lost 1 base; unmatched junction nucleotides: 15. Germline V gives CDR1 MRHNA, CDR2 SNTAGT. The CDR3 runs to 20 residues.

This chain connects TRBV6-2 or TRBV6-3 to TRBJ1-6; 8 bases match TRBD1. CDR3 length: 15 amino acids. The germline gives CDR1 MNHEY, CDR2 SVGEGT. Losses at the gene ends were 2 bases for V and 9 bases for J; bases not matched to a gene: 6. The CDR3, as DNA: TGTGCCAGCAGTTACGACAGGGGCATTCTTTCACCCCTCCACTTT. This gives the protein CASSYDRGILSPLHF.

In its sample, this clone was seen once. V gene TRBV4-1 combines with J gene TRBJ1-4; 7 positions match TRBD1. V lost 4 bases to trimming and J lost 5 bases; unmatched junction nucleotides: 4. The length of the CDR3 is 14 residues. Germline V gene lookup returns CDR1 MGHRA and CDR2 YSYEKL. The CDR3 DNA reads TGCGCCAGCAGCCCGGGACAGACAAATGAAAAACTGTTTTTT. This codes for CASSPGQTNEKLFF.

The chain is built from TRBV27 and TRBJ2-7; 10 nucleotides align to TRBD1. Germline V gives CDR1 MNHEY, CDR2 SMNVEV (reference sequence). The CDR3 contains 13 residues. Unmatched junction bases numbered 3, after V lost 6 bases and J lost 4 bases. CDR3 loop: CASSGQGGYEQYF. In nucleotides, the CDR3 is TGTGCCAGCAGCGGACAGGGGGGATACGAGCAGTACTTC.

The rearrangement links TRBV2 to TRBJ2-6; D not certain. The germline V gene has CDR1 SNHLY and CDR2 FYNNEI. Trimming took 4 bases from V and 2 from J, leaving 6 bases between them. This CDR3 region has 14 residues. The CDR3 coding sequence is TGTGCCAGCAGTGCAGAGGCTGGGGCCAACGTCCTGACTTTC. As protein: CASSAEAGANVLTF.

This clone was detected only a few times. The rearrangement joins TRBV19 to TRBJ2-4, with D unclear. V shed 1 base and J shed 0 bases, with 4 bases lying between them. Per the germline V gene, CDR1 is LNHDA and CDR2 is SQIVND (reference sequence). The CDR3 consists of 14 residues. CDR3 nucleotides: TGTGCCAGTAGTATAGGGCTAGCCAAAAACATTCAGTACTTC. This gives the protein CASSIGLAKNIQYF.

The chain combines TRBV29-1 with TRBJ2-1, with TRBD2 matching 15 bases. The CDR3 is 18 amino acids. Germline-derived CDR1 and CDR2 are SQVTM and ANQGSEA. V trimming: 1 base; J trimming: 7 bases; junction bases outside the gene matches: 11. As DNA, the CDR3 is TGCAGCGTTGAAGGGGGACTAGCGGGAGGCGACGTTTTGAATGAGCAGTTCTTC. This sequence encodes CSVEGGLAGGDVLNEQFF.

The V gene is TRBV7-2, the J gene TRBJ2-5; D unclear. The V gene's germline CDR1 is SGHTA and CDR2 FQGNSA. The length of the CDR3 is 12 residues. V lost 3 bases, J lost 5 bases, and 7 bases lay in between. CDR3: CASSFGWETQYF. CDR3 DNA: TGTGCCAGCAGCTTCGGGTGGGAGACCCAGTACTTC.

The chain links TRBV15 to TRBJ1-5; 7 nucleotides line up with TRBD1. CDR3 length: 17 residues. J gave up 5 bases and V 1 base, and 11 bases lay outside the gene matches. Germline CDR1 and CDR2: LNHNV and YYDKDF (reference sequence). The CDR3 nucleotides are TGTGCCACCAGCAGAGGCGGGACAGATTCTTACTATCAGCCCCAGCATTTT. It codes for CATSRGGTDSYYQPQHF.

The gene calls are TRBV12-3 or TRBV12-4 and TRBJ1-4; 7 nucleotides line up with TRBD1. This CDR3 region has 13 residues. V shed 7 bases and J 6 bases; nucleotides not matched to a gene: 5. CDR3 loop: CASKGTADEKLFF. In DNA form, the CDR3 reads TGTGCCAGCAAAGGGACAGCTGATGAAAAACTGTTTTTT.

V is TRBV20-1 and J is TRBJ2-4; TRBD2 is a possible D gene (5 bases). The V gene's germline CDR1 is DFQATT and CDR2 SNEGSKA (reference sequence). V was pared by 3 bases and J by 6 bases, with 18 bases between. This CDR3 contains 15 residues. CDR3 DNA: TGCAGTGCTAGTAAGGGCGGGTCACGGGGAAACATTCAGTACTTC. It yields the protein CSASKGGSRGNIQYF.

The chain has TRBV7-9 and TRBJ2-1; TRBD1 is a possible D gene (5 bases). The CDR3 has 14 amino acids. CDR1 and CDR2 from the germline V gene are SEHNR and FQNEAQ (reference sequence). V was shortened by 5 bases and J by 5 bases, with 13 bases between the two germline ends. The CDR3 nucleotides are TGTGCCAGCAGCGGACACATCCTAGACAATGAGCAGTTCTTC. Translation gives CASSGHILDNEQFF.

This chain connects TRBV6-5 to TRBJ1-6; the D is unclear. Trimming stripped 7 bases from V and 7 bases from J, with 17 bases between. The V gene's germline CDR1 is MNHEY and CDR2 SVGAGI. The CDR3 has 15 amino acids. The CDR3, as DNA: TGTGCCAGCACGCGAGCGGGCGGCGTGAATTCACCCCTCCACTTT. As protein: CASTRAGGVNSPLHF.

The CDR3 DNA reads TGTGCCAGCAGCGTCGGGACAGAGGAAAAACTGTTTTTT. Translating it yields CASSVGTEEKLFF. The rearrangement links TRBV5-4 to TRBJ1-4; 7 positions agree with TRBD1. This CDR3 comprises 13 residues. Trimming at V came to 4 bases and at J to 8 bases, leaving 5 bases not matched to a gene. Germline V gives CDR1 SGHNT, CDR2 YYREEE (reference sequence).

The chain uses TRBV4-3 and TRBJ2-3, with 16 bases identical to TRBD2. The germline CDR1 and CDR2 sequences are LGHNA and YSLEER. This CDR3 contains 19 residues. Losses at the gene ends were 4 bases for V and 4 bases for J; bases not matched to a gene: 11. DNA of the CDR3: TGCGCCAGCAGCCGCAGAGAAAAGGGGACTAGCGGGAGGGCAGATACGCAGTATTTT. As protein: CASSRREKGTSGRADTQYF.

This clone has only a few counts. The chain is built from TRBV27 and TRBJ2-1, with TRBD2 identical over 10 bases. This CDR3 has 15 residues. Germline assignment: CDR1 MNHEY and CDR2 SMNVEV (reference sequence). V trimming: 5 bases; J trimming: 9 bases; junction bases outside the gene matches: 10. The CDR3 loop is CASSPTAGGRLEQFF. CDR3 in DNA: TGTGCCAGCAGTCCCACAGCGGGAGGGCGTCTTGAGCAGTTCTTC.

The chain links TRBV18 to TRBJ2-3, with 10 bases lining up with TRBD2. Germline V gene data show CDR1 as KGHSH and CDR2 as LQKENI. V lost 0 bases to trimming and J lost 4 bases; unmatched junction nucleotides: 7. There are 17 residues in the CDR3. The CDR3 DNA sequence: TGTGCCAGCTCACCACCGGTTCTAGCGGGGGATGCAGATACGCAGTATTTT. It codes for CASSPPVLAGDADTQYF.

The chain employs TRBV10-3 and TRBJ2-1; 8 bases agree with TRBD2. Germline CDR1 ENHRY, CDR2 SYGVKD. The CDR3 extends over 16 amino acids. V dropped 4 bases and J dropped 7; count of bases not matched to a gene: 12. CDR3 DNA: TGTGCCATCAGTGGGGAGCGGGAGATAAGGAAGAATGAGCAGTTCTTC. It yields the protein CAISGEREIRKNEQFF.

This rearrangement joins TRBV9 to TRBJ2-1; TRBD2 matches at 13 bases. V gave up 4 bases and J gave up 7 bases; unmatched junction bases: 17. The CDR3 is 19 amino acids. Looked up from germline, CDR1 is SGDLS and CDR2 is YYNGEE. The CDR3 bases are TGTGCCAGCAGCACCTGGGGACTAGCGGGATATAGCCACATTAATGAGCAGTTCTTC. This translates into CASSTWGLAGYSHINEQFF.

This chain connects TRBV12-1 to TRBJ1-4; the table gives TRBD1 as D, unverified against the DNA. TRBV12-1 counts as a pseudogene. This CDR3 contains 13 residues. The CDR3 DNA reads TGTGCCAGCAGCGCAGGGACAGATGAAAAACTGTTTTTT. Translated: CASSAGTDEKLFF.

This chain joins TRBV5-1 and TRBJ2-5; D is unclear. Germline CDR1 SGHRS, CDR2 YFSETQ. V gave up 2 bases and J gave up 5 bases, with 13 bases separating them. The CDR3 is 14 amino acids. The CDR3 DNA sequence: TGCGCCAGCAGCTTTACACAGACCCCGGAGACCCAGTACTTC. It is translated as CASSFTQTPETQYF. Variable domain in full (rest from reference TRBV5-1 and TRBJ2-5): KAGVTQTPRYLIKTRGQQVTLSCSPISGHRSVSWYQQTPGQGLQFLFEYFSETQRNKGNFPGRFSGRQFSNSRSEMNVSTLELGDSALYLCASSFTQTPETQYFGPGTRLLVL.

The rearrangement uses TRBV2 and TRBJ2-7; 9 bases are shared with TRBD2. The CDR3 loop spans 15 amino acids. Germline lookup yields CDR1 SNHLY and CDR2 FYNNEI. After removal of 7 bases from V and 2 bases from J, the junction contained 9 bases not matched to a gene. The CDR3 here is CASNPPGTSTYEQYF. As DNA, the CDR3 is TGTGCCAGCAATCCACCCGGGACTAGCACCTACGAGCAGTACTTC.

The chain links TRBV7-9 to TRBJ1-6; 11 positions match TRBD1. The length of the CDR3 is 14 residues. The trim removed 4 bases at V and 11 bases at J, leaving 4 bases unmatched. Germline V gives CDR1 SEHNR, CDR2 FQNEAQ (reference sequence). The CDR3 region is CASSSPGQGAPLHF. The CDR3 DNA is TGTGCCAGCAGCTCGCCGGGACAGGGGGCACCCCTCCACTTT. Variable domain in full (rest from reference TRBV7-9 and TRBJ1-6): DTGVSQNPRHKITKRGQNVTFRCDPISEHNRLYWYRQTLGQGPEFLTYFQNEAQLEKSRLLSDRFSAERPKGSFSTLEIQRTEQGDSAMYLCASSSPGQGAPLHFGNGTRLTVT.

The rearrangement joins TRBV6-4 to TRBJ2-1; 8 bases match TRBD2. V lost 9 bases, J lost 6 bases, and 13 bases stayed unmatched. Germline assignment: CDR1 MRHNA and CDR2 SNTAGT. This CDR3 contains 15 residues. The CDR3 bases are TGTGCCAGTTCTCAAGCGGGAGAACCTACCAATGAGCAGTTCTTC. This encodes CASSQAGEPTNEQFF.

The genes are TRBV7-8 and TRBJ1-5, with D tentatively TRBD1 (5 bases). The CDR3 totals 16 residues. V dropped 1 base and J dropped 5 bases, with 15 bases sitting between them. In germline, CDR1 is SGHVS, CDR2 FQNEAQ. CDR3 DNA sequence: TGTGCCAGCAGCTTAGTAAGTCACGGAGGGGATCAGCCCCAGCATTTT. Translated, it gives CASSLVSHGGDQPQHF.

The chain recombines TRBV7-2 with TRBJ1-1; D call uncertain. Germline values: CDR1 SGHTA, CDR2 FQGNSA. Trimming left V 5 bases short and J 0 bases short, with 13 bases between. This CDR3 has 15 amino acids. The CDR3 sequence: CASSDSAVMNTEAFF. The CDR3 DNA reads TGTGCCAGCAGCGATAGCGCAGTCATGAACACTGAAGCTTTCTTT.

This chain joins TRBV30 and TRBJ1-3, with D unclear. CDR1 GTSNPN and CDR2 SVGIG come from the germline V gene (reference sequence). This CDR3 has 13 residues. V lost 8 bases and J lost 4, with 15 bases in between. CDR3 region: CAQPAGFGNTIYF. CDR3 sequence (DNA): TGTGCCCAACCGGCGGGGTTCGGAAACACCATATATTTT.

The rearrangement joins TRBV3-1 (or the pseudogene TRBV3-2) to TRBJ2-1, with D uncertain. Looked up from germline, CDR1 is LGHDT and CDR2 is YNNKEL (reference sequence). Trimming took 1 base from V and 4 from J, leaving 14 bases between them. CDR3 length: 16 amino acids. The DNA for the CDR3 is TGTGCCAGCAGCCAAGTTCCGGTGACTTCGTACAATGAGCAGTTCTTC. As protein: CASSQVPVTSYNEQFF.